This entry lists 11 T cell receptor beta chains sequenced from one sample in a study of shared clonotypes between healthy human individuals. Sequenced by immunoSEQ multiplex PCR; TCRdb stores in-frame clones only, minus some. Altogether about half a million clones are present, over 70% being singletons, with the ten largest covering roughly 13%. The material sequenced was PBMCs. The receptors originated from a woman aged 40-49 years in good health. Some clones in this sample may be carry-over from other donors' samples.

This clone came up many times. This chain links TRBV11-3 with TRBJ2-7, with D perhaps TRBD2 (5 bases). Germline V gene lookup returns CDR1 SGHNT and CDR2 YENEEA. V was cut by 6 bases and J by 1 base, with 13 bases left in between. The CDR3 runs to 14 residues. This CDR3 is CASSREGSSYEQYF. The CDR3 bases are TGTGCCAGCAGTCGCGAGGGCTCATCCTACGAGCAGTACTTC.

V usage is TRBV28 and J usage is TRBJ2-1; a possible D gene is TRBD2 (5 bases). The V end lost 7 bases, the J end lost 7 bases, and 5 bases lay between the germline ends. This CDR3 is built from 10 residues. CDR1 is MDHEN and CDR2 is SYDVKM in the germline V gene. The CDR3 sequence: CASTGNEQFF. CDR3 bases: TGTGCCAGCACGGGGAATGAGCAGTTCTTC.

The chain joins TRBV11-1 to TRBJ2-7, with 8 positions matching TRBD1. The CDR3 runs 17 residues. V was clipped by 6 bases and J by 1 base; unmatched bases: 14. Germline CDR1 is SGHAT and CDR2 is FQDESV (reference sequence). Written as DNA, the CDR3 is TGTGCCAGCAGTCCGTTCGGACAGGGTGGAGATTCCTACGAGCAGTACTTC. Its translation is CASSPFGQGGDSYEQYF.

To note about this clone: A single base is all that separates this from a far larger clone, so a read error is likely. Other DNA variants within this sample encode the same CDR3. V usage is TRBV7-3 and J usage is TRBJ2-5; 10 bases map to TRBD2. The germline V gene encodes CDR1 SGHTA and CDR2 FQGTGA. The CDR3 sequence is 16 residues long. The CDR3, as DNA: TGTGCTAGCAGCTCGAGCGGGAGGGCACGGTTAGAGACCCAGTACTTC. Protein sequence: CASSSSGRARLETQYF.

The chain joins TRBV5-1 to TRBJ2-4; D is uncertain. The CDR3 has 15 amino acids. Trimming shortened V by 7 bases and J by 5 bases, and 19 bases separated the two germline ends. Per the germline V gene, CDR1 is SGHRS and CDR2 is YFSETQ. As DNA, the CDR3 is TGCGCCAGCGGCCTAGAGGTCCAACCCGAAAACATTCAGTACTTC. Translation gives CASGLEVQPENIQYF. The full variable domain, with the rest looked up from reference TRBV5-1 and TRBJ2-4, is KAGVTQTPRYLIKTRGQQVTLSCSPISGHRSVSWYQQTPGQGLQFLFEYFSETQRNKGNFPGRFSGRQFSNSRSEMNVSTLELGDSALYLCASGLEVQPENIQYFGAGTRLSVL.

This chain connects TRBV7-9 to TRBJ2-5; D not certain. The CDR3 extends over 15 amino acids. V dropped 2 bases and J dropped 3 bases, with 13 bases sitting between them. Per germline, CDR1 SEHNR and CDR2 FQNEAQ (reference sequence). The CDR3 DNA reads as TGTGCCAGCAGCTTATTCCTGCCAGATAAAGAGACCCAGTACTTC. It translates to CASSLFLPDKETQYF.

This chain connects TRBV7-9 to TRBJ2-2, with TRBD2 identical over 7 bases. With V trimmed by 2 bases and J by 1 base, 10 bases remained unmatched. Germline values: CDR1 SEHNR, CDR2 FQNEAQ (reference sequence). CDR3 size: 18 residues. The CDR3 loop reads CASSLRATGGRNTGELFF. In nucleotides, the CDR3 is TGTGCCAGCAGCTTAAGGGCCACTGGCGGGAGGAACACCGGGGAGCTGTTTTTT.

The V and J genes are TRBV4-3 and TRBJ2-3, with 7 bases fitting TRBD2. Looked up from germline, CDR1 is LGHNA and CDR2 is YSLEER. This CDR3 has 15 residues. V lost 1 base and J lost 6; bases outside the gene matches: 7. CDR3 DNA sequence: TGCGCCAGCAGCCAAGGGGCGGGAGTGCCTGATACGCAGTATTTT. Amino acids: CASSQGAGVPDTQYF.

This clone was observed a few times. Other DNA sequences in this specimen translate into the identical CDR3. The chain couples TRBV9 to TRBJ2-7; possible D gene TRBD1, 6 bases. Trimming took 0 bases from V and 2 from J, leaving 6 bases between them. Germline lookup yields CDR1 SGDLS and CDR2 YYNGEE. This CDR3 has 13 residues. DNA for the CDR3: TGTGCCAGCAGCGTAGGGACAGCCTACGAGCAGTACTTC. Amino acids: CASSVGTAYEQYF.

The CDR3 reads CASSPHPGSGTEAFF. In nucleotides, the CDR3 is TGTGCCAGCAGTCCCCATCCGGGGTCGGGCACTGAAGCTTTCTTT. The J gene is TRBJ1-1, the V gene TRBV28; D not resolved. Germline assignment: CDR1 MDHEN and CDR2 SYDVKM. The CDR3 loop spans 15 amino acids. V shed 5 bases and J shed 4 bases, with 17 bases lying between them.

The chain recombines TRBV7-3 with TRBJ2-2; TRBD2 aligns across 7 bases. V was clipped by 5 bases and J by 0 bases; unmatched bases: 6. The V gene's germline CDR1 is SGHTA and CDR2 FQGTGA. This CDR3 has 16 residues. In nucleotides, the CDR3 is TGTGCCAGCAGCATTAGCGGGTCCCCGAACACCGGGGAGCTGTTTTTT. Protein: CASSISGSPNTGELFF.